The text below deals with one T cell receptor beta chain. No antigen is known for it. One end of the junction varies from germline; a read error may be responsible. The data originate from a study of tumor-infiltrating lymphocytes in primary liver carcinoma. Overall study context: The study obtained roughly 3.65 to 7.13 million productive TCRbeta reads per sample, similar across tissue types. Study observations and caveats: All five tumor regions shared only about 7.5-24% of top clones.

This CDR3 has 13 residues. Priming with a constant-region primer yielded TCR beta cDNA from about 540 ng total RNA. Slightly modified ARM-PCR, run as three nested multiplex PCR rounds, produced the TCR beta libraries. It was with TRBV1-TRBV30 forward primers and a C-beta reverse primer that the first two PCR rounds were run, at 10 cycles each. TCRdb re-analysed the multiplex PCR reads in MiXCR, keeping a single row per CDR3 protein. The data hold approximately 73,000 distinct CDR3 sequences, with about two thirds observed a single time. RNA and DNA were co-extracted from about 19-30 mg of unsorted bulk tissue. The patients presented with primary liver carcinoma, which was managed through surgical resection.

This clonotype was sampled from a woman aged 60-70 years with primary liver carcinoma and hepatitis B virus infection. V gene TRBV12-3 or TRBV12-4 combines with J gene TRBJ1-5; D call uncertain. Specimen: liver tumor tissue from sampling region 4. This sample's subset: tumor region T4, right-lateral pole. The CDR3 loop is CASSIGGQQLQHF. Written as DNA, the CDR3 is TGTGCCAGCAGCATCGGAGGGCAGCAGCTCCAGCATTTT.